This note documents a single TCR beta chain sequence. Antigen specificity is unknown. This CDR3 has 12 amino acids. CDR1 is MGHRA, CDR2 YSYEKL, per germline. These data originate in a study of monozygotic twins with inflammatory bowel disease. Points from the study as a whole: Distinguishing T cell subtypes was not possible. Immunosuppressive treatment differences may have increased patient repertoire variability. Discordant twins had repertoire similarity that did not differ from that of concordant twins, possibly from limited power.

TCRdb re-called the 5' RACE reads and shows each CDR3 protein once, DNA omitted. The sample includes over 120,000 distinct CDR3 sequences. The chain is built from TRBV4-1 and TRBJ2-3. The TCR was taken from a human donor with ulcerative colitis or Crohn's disease, or a healthy co-twin of an affected twin (not recorded which). The sequenced material came from blood. CDR3 sequence reads: CASSKHTDTQYF.